The clone carrying this T cell receptor (beta chain) has more than one count but fewer than ten. Based on CD45RO/CCR7/CD25/CD127/CD95/CD27, CD4+ regulatory, stem cell-like memory, naive and central memory cells were sorted. Purity exceeded 95% in all sorted populations. These data belong to a study of beta chain features in type 1 diabetes. As for the study in general: Across every sample, almost 110,000,000 sorted cells were examined in total.

Sequencing targeted expressed TCRB transcripts, as all isolated RNA had been reverse transcribed. A few million reads were obtained on average from naive, central memory and regulatory T cell samples. Produced via immunoSEQ multiplex PCR; TCRdb's table is partial and in-frame only. The table shows roughly 40,000 clones, with over 45% occurring only once. Source material: central memory CD4+ T cells from blood. The receptor was derived from a young woman in good health.

CDR3 sequence (DNA): TGCGCCAGCAGCTCAATTCCACAGATGAACACTGAAGCTTTCTTT. Translated, it gives CASSSIPQMNTEAFF. The chain joins TRBV5-1 to TRBJ1-1; D ambiguous. The CDR3 consists of 15 residues. Germline CDR1 and CDR2: SGHRS and YFSETQ. Trimming left V 3 bases short and J 0 bases short, with 12 bases between. Drawing the rest from reference TRBV5-1 and TRBJ1-1, the complete variable domain is KAGVTQTPRYLIKTRGQQVTLSCSPISGHRSVSWYQQTPGQGLQFLFEYFSETQRNKGNFPGRFSGRQFSNSRSEMNVSTLELGDSALYLCASSSIPQMNTEAFFGQGTRLTVV.